Shown below are 25 T cell receptor beta chains from a single sample sequenced in a study of blood T cells in healthy people across ages (dated by TCRdb to 2013 to 2016). The method behind the library was 5' RACE. The second PCR ran for about 7 to 11 cycles and used a J-beta primer mix along with a sample-barcoded 5' primer. Starting from the raw public reads, TCRdb applied fastp trimming at Q25, assembled clones with MiXCR and retained in-frame beta chains. Each entry is one CDR3 protein sequence, shown with its most common DNA and genes. This sample comprises around 1,900,000 distinct CDR3 sequences, about two fifths of them detected only once. The top ten clones comprise under 30% of the sample. Sequencing was done on a sample of blood. These receptor sequences come from a human donor in good health.

This clonotype was picked up a small number of times. The chain couples TRBV6-5 to TRBJ2-7; 9 positions agree with TRBD1. Germline V gene sequence: CDR1 MNHEY, CDR2 SVGAGI. Trimming cost V 5 bases and J 2 bases; bases outside gene matches: 7. The CDR3 loop spans 15 amino acids. CDR3 sequence reads: CASSRARTGAYEQYF. In DNA, the CDR3 is TGTGCCAGCAGTCGGGCTCGGACAGGGGCCTACGAGCAGTACTTC.

The chain is built from TRBV20-1 and TRBJ2-5; D not resolved. The germline V and J ends were trimmed by 8 bases and 5 bases, with 12 bases remaining between them. Looked up from germline, CDR1 is DFQATT and CDR2 is SNEGSKA (reference sequence). The CDR3 consists of 11 residues. Here the CDR3 DNA reads TGCAGTTCCTTTGCACTGGAGACCCAGTACTTC. Amino acids: CSSFALETQYF.

This sequence joins TRBV6-5 and TRBJ2-3, with D perhaps matching TRBD1 (7 bases). The CDR3 consists of 14 residues. The germline CDR1 and CDR2 sequences are MNHEY and SVGAGI. V was shortened by 6 bases and J by 5 bases, with 15 bases between the two germline ends. CDR3 loop: CASSGQGGGDTQYF. The DNA of the CDR3 is TGTGCCAGCAGCGGCCAGGGGGGAGGAGATACGCAGTATTTT.

The chain combines TRBV20-1 with TRBJ2-7, with no clear D. The CDR3 consists of 14 residues. The V gene lost 3 bases and the J gene lost 0 bases, with 12 bases spanning the gap. Germline CDR1 reads DFQATT; CDR2 reads SNEGSKA (reference sequence). The CDR3, as DNA: TGCAGTGCTAGGCAGATATATATCTCCTACGAGCAGTACTTC. This sequence encodes CSARQIYISYEQYF.

This clonotype has just one count. DNA for the CDR3: TGTGCCAGTAGTAATTTTTGGACGGTAAAGGCCAATGAGCAGTTCTTC. Translated: CASSNFWTVKANEQFF. The rearrangement joins TRBV19 to TRBJ2-1; D remains ambiguous. From germline, CDR1 is LNHDA and CDR2 SQIVND (reference sequence). V lost 4 bases, J lost 6 bases, and 19 bases lay in between. The CDR3 spans 16 residues.

The V gene is TRBV19, the J gene TRBJ2-5, with D possibly TRBD2 on 6 matching bases. V lost 2 bases and J lost 2, with 12 bases in between. Germline V lookup: CDR1 LNHDA, CDR2 SQIVND (reference sequence). CDR3 length equals 15 residues. For the CDR3, the DNA is TGTGCCAGTAGTATAAGAGTAGCGGAGCAAGAGACCCAGTACTTC. This sequence encodes CASSIRVAEQETQYF.

The gene calls are TRBV7-8 and TRBJ2-4, with D tentatively TRBD1 (5 bases). The J call may not be correct, given that the DNA end is closer to TRBJ2-7. CDR1 SGHVS and CDR2 FQNEAQ come from the germline V gene. The CDR3 has 15 residues. For the CDR3, the DNA is TGTGCCAGCAGCTTAGATCTGGGAAGGGGTTGCGAGCAGTACTTC. Encoded protein: CASSLDLGRGCEQYF.

The table lists this clonotype with a few counts. One end of the junction does not line up with germline, which may come from a read error. This rearrangement joins TRBV3-1 to TRBJ2-1; D perhaps matches TRBD2 (5 bases). This CDR3 has 14 amino acids. CDR1 is LGHDT and CDR2 is YNNKEL in the germline V gene (reference sequence). CDR3 DNA: TGCGCCAGCAGCCAAGGACTTCGGAACGGGGAGCAGTTCTTC. Amino acids: CASSQGLRNGEQFF.

This clonotype has just a few counts. The chain is built from TRBV7-2 and TRBJ2-7; D unresolved. The CDR3 runs 14 residues. V lost 5 bases and J lost 0, with 11 bases in between. Germline lookup yields CDR1 SGHTA and CDR2 FQGNSA. CDR3 loop: CASSATGASYEQYF. CDR3 in DNA: TGTGCCAGCAGCGCCACGGGCGCCTCCTACGAGCAGTACTTC.

The CDR3 region is CASSQGSGGVTDTQYF. Written as DNA, the CDR3 is TGTGCCAGCAGCCAAGGAAGCGGGGGGGTCACAGATACGCAGTATTTT. The chain recombines TRBV3-1 with TRBJ2-3; 10 positions match TRBD2. CDR1 is LGHDT and CDR2 is YNNKEL in the germline V gene (reference sequence). J lost 2 bases, V lost 1 base, and 3 bases had no gene match. CDR3 length: 16 residues.

CDR3 sequence: CSARFLRGDEQFF. The DNA for the CDR3 is TGCAGTGCTAGATTCTTGCGTGGTGATGAGCAGTTCTTC. This chain links TRBV20-1 with TRBJ2-1, with unresolved D. This CDR3 has 13 amino acids. V gave up 2 bases and J gave up 8 bases, with 13 bases separating them. CDR1 and CDR2 (germline): DFQATT, SNEGSKA (reference sequence).

V is TRBV29-1 and J is TRBJ2-5, with D unresolved. The CDR3 spans 13 residues. Trimming cost V 7 bases and J 3 bases, with 15 bases left between them. The germline V gene encodes CDR1 SQVTM and CDR2 ANQGSEA. CDR3 in DNA: TGCAGCGGTGGGGTGAGAGAAGAAGAGACCCAGTACTTC. This codes for CSGGVREEETQYF.

This clonotype was seen ten or more times. This rearrangement joins TRBV29-1 to TRBJ2-6; tentatively, D is TRBD1 (5 bases). Looked up from germline, CDR1 is SQVTM and CDR2 is ANQGSEA. The CDR3 has 13 residues. V lost 2 bases to trimming and J lost 5 bases, with 7 bases between them. CDR3 sequence reads: CSVEWGRANVLTF. The CDR3 nucleotides are TGCAGCGTTGAATGGGGCAGGGCCAACGTCCTGACTTTC.

Comments on this clonotype: Sequence at one end of the junction differs from germline and may be a read error. This chain uses TRBV12-3 or TRBV12-4 with TRBJ1-2, with 7 bases aligning to TRBD1. CDR3 size: 13 residues. CDR3 region: CAGSLAGGLGYTF. The DNA for the CDR3 is TGTGCCGGCAGTTTGGCAGGGGGGCTTGGCTACACCTTC.

The J gene is TRBJ1-2, the V gene TRBV5-5; D is ambiguous. This CDR3 region has 14 residues. V was shortened by 0 bases and J by 2 bases, with 8 bases between the two germline ends. CDR1 and CDR2 from the germline V gene are SGHKS and YYEKEE (reference sequence). The CDR3 DNA reads as TGTGCCAGCAGCTTGGTCTCGGAGAACTATGGCTACACCTTC. Translation gives CASSLVSENYGYTF.

The chain has TRBV9 and TRBJ2-7, with TRBD1 matching over 11 bases. This CDR3 is 16 amino acids long. In germline, CDR1 is SGDLS, CDR2 YYNGEE. J gave up 2 bases and V 4 bases, and 8 bases lay outside the gene matches. The CDR3 nucleotides are TGTGCCAGCAGCCCAGGGGACAGGGGGAACCCCTACGAGCAGTACTTC. Translating gives CASSPGDRGNPYEQYF.

The V gene is TRBV27, the J gene TRBJ2-6; D gene unclear. CDR1 is MNHEY and CDR2 is SMNVEV in the germline V gene (reference sequence). The CDR3 loop spans 15 amino acids. Trimming shortened V by 5 bases and J by 2 bases, and 10 bases separated the two germline ends. The CDR3 sequence is CASSLDKAGANVLTF. Written as DNA, the CDR3 is TGTGCCAGCAGTCTCGACAAGGCTGGGGCCAACGTCCTGACTTTC.

This clonotype was observed a few times. The rearrangement links TRBV20-1 to TRBJ2-3, with a possible D match to TRBD2 (6 bases). This CDR3 spans 15 amino acids. Germline loops: CDR1 DFQATT, CDR2 SNEGSKA (reference sequence). The V gene lost 0 bases and the J gene lost 1 base, with 11 bases spanning the gap. CDR3 coding DNA: TGCAGTGCTAGAGATCTTGCTAGCGGCACAGATACGCAGTATTTT. Protein: CSARDLASGTDTQYF.

This chain joins TRBV9 and TRBJ2-3; TRBD1 might be the D (5 bases). Looked up from germline, CDR1 is SGDLS and CDR2 is YYNGEE. The CDR3 sequence is 13 residues long. V was shortened by 0 bases and J by 8 bases, with 10 bases between the two germline ends. Here the CDR3 reads CASSVEGPGTQYF. CDR3 nucleotide sequence: TGTGCCAGCAGCGTAGAGGGGCCAGGTACGCAGTATTTT.

The V gene is TRBV5-1, the J gene TRBJ2-1; 8 bases fit TRBD2. This CDR3 has 15 amino acids. The V and J ends lost 4 bases and 1 base, in that order; junction bases with no gene match: 4. Germline loops: CDR1 SGHRS, CDR2 YFSETQ. The CDR3, as DNA: TGCGCCAGCAGCCTACTAGCGGAATCCTACAATGAGCAGTTCTTC. Its translation: CASSLLAESYNEQFF.

This clonotype appeared a few times. The chain links TRBV2 to TRBJ2-5; D is undetermined. Germline values: CDR1 SNHLY, CDR2 FYNNEI. This CDR3 is built from 15 residues. Trimming took off 1 base at V and 3 bases at J, with 12 bases between the two ends. CDR3 sequence reads: CASSEDRWQKETQYF. The CDR3 DNA reads as TGTGCCAGCAGTGAAGATCGGTGGCAGAAAGAGACCCAGTACTTC.

This clonotype was detected only a few times. V and J are TRBV21-1 and TRBJ2-7. TRBV21-1 is shown as a pseudogene. The CDR3 spans 18 residues. CDR3 amino acids: CASSLRLAGQSNSYEQYF. Here the CDR3 DNA reads TGTGCCAGCAGCTTACGTTTGGCTGGGCAATCAAATTCCTACGAGCAGTACTTC.

This clonotype turned up a few times. V usage is TRBV7-2 and J usage is TRBJ2-7, with D perhaps TRBD2 (7 bases). The germline V gene encodes CDR1 SGHTA and CDR2 FQGNSA. V shed 1 base and J shed 2 bases, with 15 bases lying between them. CDR3 size: 16 residues. The CDR3 here is CASSLVSGGGPYEQYF. The CDR3 DNA reads TGTGCCAGCAGCTTAGTTTCAGGCGGGGGCCCCTACGAGCAGTACTTC.

The rearrangement joins TRBV14 to TRBJ1-2; D is uncertain. Per the germline V gene, CDR1 is SGHDN and CDR2 is FVKESK. V was clipped by 1 base and J by 7 bases, with 7 bases between them. The CDR3 has 12 residues. CDR3 in amino acids: CASSQVRSGYTF. The DNA for the CDR3 is TGTGCCAGCAGCCAAGTAAGGTCTGGCTACACCTTC.

This chain joins TRBV18 and TRBJ2-1; no clear D. Deletions cut 0 bases from V and 4 bases from J, with 13 bases between. The CDR3 totals 16 residues. Germline CDR1 is KGHSH and CDR2 is LQKENI. In DNA form, the CDR3 reads TGTGCCAGCTCACCACCCGAGACCGTCGCGTACAATGAGCAGTTCTTC. Translating it yields CASSPPETVAYNEQFF.